This T cell receptor (beta chain) was found in a study of beta chain features in type 1 diabetes. This clone occurred a few times. V was clipped by 4 bases and J by 0 bases, with 12 bases between them. CDR1 is SQVTM, CDR2 ANQGSEA, per germline. This CDR3 is built from 14 residues. Expressed TCRB transcripts were sequenced because the entire RNA isolate underwent reverse transcription. Sequenced by immunoSEQ multiplex PCR; TCRdb stores in-frame clones only, minus some. Here the sample spans 400,000 to 450,000 clones, 11% to 15% being singletons. This TCR derives from a young man in good health. The chain joins TRBV29-1 to TRBJ1-2; possibly TRBD1 for D (5 bases). Sequenced: naive CD4+ T cells from blood. CDR3 sequence reads: CSVGGRAANYGYTF. DNA for the CDR3: TGCAGCGTTGGGGGCCGGGCTGCTAACTATGGCTACACCTTC.